This T cell receptor (beta chain) came from a study of OX40 agonist ivuxolimab in advanced cancers. Generated by immunoSEQ multiplex PCR, the TCRdb table keeps only in-frame clones and is missing some. Among 80,000 or so clones listed, approximately 84% were seen once. This clone was observed a single time. Germline CDR1 is SGHNT and CDR2 is YENEEA. The CDR3 has 15 residues. J gave up 6 bases and V 5 bases, and 7 bases lay outside the gene matches. This rearrangement joins TRBV11-3 to TRBJ2-2, with 9 positions matching TRBD1. The specimen was CD4+ or CD8+ T cells sorted from blood, collected in a trial of the OX40 agonist ivuxolimab. This sequence was found in an adult with an advanced solid tumor such as melanoma, head and neck, liver or kidney cancer. The CDR3 region is CASSQGQGGSGELFF. The CDR3 DNA sequence: TGTGCCAGCAGCCAGGGACAGGGTGGTTCCGGGGAGCTGTTTTTT. The full variable domain, rest sourced from reference TRBV11-3 and TRBJ2-2, is EAGVVQSPRYKIIEKKQPVAFWCNPISGHNTLYWYLQNLGQGPELLIRYENEEAVDDSQLPKDRFSAERLKGVDSTLKIQPAELGDSAVYLCASSQGQGGSGELFFGEGSRLTVL.